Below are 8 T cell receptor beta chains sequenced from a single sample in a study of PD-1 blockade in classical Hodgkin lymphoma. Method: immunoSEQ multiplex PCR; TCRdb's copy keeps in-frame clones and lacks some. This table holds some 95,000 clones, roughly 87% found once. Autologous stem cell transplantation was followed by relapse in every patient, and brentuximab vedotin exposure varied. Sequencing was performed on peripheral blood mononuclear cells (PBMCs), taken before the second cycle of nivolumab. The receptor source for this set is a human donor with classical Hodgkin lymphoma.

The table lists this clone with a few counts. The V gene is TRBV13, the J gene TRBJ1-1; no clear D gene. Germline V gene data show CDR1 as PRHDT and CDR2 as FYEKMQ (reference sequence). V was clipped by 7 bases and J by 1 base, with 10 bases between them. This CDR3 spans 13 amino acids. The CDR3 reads CASTRRPNTEAFF. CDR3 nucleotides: TGTGCCAGCACCCGACGGCCGAACACTGAAGCTTTCTTT. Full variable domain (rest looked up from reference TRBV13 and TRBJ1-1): AAGVIQSPRHLIKEKRETATLKCYPIPRHDTVYWYQQGPGQDPQFLISFYEKMQSDKGSIPDRFSAQQFSDYHSELNMSSLELGDSALYFCASTRRPNTEAFFGQGTRLTVV.

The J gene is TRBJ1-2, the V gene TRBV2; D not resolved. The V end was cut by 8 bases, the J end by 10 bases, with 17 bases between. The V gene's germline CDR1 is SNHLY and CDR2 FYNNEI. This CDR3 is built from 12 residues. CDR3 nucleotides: TGTGCCAGCGCCCCTCTGGGAAGTCTCTACACCTTC. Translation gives CASAPLGSLYTF.

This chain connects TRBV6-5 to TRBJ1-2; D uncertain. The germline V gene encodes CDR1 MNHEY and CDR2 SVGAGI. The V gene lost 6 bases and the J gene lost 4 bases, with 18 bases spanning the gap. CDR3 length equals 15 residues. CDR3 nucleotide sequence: TGTGCCAGCAGGGCAGTTACCAGGTTGGGCTATGGCTACACCTTC. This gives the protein CASRAVTRLGYGYTF.

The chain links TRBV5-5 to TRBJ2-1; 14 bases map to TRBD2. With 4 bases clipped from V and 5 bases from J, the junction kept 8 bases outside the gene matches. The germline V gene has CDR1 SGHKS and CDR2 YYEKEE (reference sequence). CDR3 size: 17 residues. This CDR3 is CASSRGTSGGPHNEQFF. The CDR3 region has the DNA TGTGCCAGCAGCCGAGGGACTAGCGGGGGTCCTCACAATGAGCAGTTCTTC.

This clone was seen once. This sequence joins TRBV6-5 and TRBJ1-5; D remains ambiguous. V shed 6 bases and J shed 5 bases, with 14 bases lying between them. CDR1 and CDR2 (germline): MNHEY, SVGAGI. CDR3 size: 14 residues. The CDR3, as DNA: TGTGCCAGCAGCCGTGTGGCGGAGGATCAGCCCCAGCATTTT. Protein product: CASSRVAEDQPQHF.

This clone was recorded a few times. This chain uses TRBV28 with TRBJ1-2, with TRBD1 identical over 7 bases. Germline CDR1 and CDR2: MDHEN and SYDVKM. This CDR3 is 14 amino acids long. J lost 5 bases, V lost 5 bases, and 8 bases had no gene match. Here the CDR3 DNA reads TGTGCCAGCAGTAGACAGGGTTCTGGGTATGGCTACACCTTC. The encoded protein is CASSRQGSGYGYTF.

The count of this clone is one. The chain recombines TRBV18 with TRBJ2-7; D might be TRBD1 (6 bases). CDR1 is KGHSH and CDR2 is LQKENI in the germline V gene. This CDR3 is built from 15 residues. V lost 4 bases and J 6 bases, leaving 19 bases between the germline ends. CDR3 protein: CASSLATGTGREQYF. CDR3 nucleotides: TGTGCCAGCTCACTGGCGACTGGAACAGGGCGCGAGCAGTACTTC.

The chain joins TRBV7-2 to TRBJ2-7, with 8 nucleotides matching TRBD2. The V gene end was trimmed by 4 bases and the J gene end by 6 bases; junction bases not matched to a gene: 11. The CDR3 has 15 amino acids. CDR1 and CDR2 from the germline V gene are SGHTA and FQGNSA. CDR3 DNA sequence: TGTGCCAGCAGCTCGTCGAGCCTGACTAGCGTCGAGCAGTACTTC. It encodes CASSSSSLTSVEQYF.